This T cell receptor (beta chain) appears in the sequencing data of a study of lymphopenia after photon versus proton radiotherapy. The data were produced by immunoSEQ multiplex PCR, yet TCRdb's version contains in-frame clones alone and is incomplete. Of under 20,000 clones listed, 90% to 95% are singletons. This receptor was taken from a man aged 60 to 75 with pancreatic cancer. The sample here was peripheral blood, taken from a patient treated with photon-based radiotherapy.

CDR3 sequence (DNA): TGTGCCAGCAGCCAAGGTCTAAGGGGGGTGGAGGATACGCAGTATTTT. It is translated as CASSQGLRGVEDTQYF. V and J are TRBV4-2 and TRBJ2-3; the D call may be TRBD1 or TRBD2 (6 bases each). This CDR3 spans 16 amino acids. V was clipped by 1 base and J by 6 bases, with 17 bases between them. Germline-derived CDR1 and CDR2 are LGHNA and YNFKEQ.